One and the same sample provided the 20 T cell receptor beta chains below, sequenced in a study of T cells in Graves' hyperthyroidism and ophthalmopathy. Researchers took RNA transcripts and amplified the TCR beta CDR3 regions from them. First-round RT-PCR targeting the TCR CDR3 was performed with the HTBI primer set. One entry per CDR3 protein results from TCRdb running MiXCR on the multiplex PCR reads. The sample holds fewer than 600,000 distinct CDR3 sequences, 13% to 15% seen once. The sample consisted of blood. These TCRs come from a woman aged 40 to 49 with Graves' hyperthyroidism.

The sample holds many counts of this clonotype. The V call is TRBV27, the J call TRBJ2-3, with TRBD2 as a possible D gene (6 bases). The germline CDR1 and CDR2 sequences are MNHEY and SMNVEV (reference sequence). V was pared by 8 bases and J by 2 bases, with 17 bases between. The length of the CDR3 is 15 residues. CDR3 nucleotides: TGTGCCAGCGCCGGGACTCGGAATCTCACAGATACGCAGTATTTT. This sequence encodes CASAGTRNLTDTQYF.

The J gene is TRBJ2-7, the V gene TRBV6-1; TRBD1 or TRBD2 may be the D gene (5 bases each). V lost 6 bases to trimming and J lost 0 bases, with 15 bases between them. CDR3 length equals 15 residues. Germline loops: CDR1 MNHNS, CDR2 SASEGT. CDR3 DNA: TGTGCCAGCAGCGGACCGGGACGTAGCTCCTACGAGCAGTACTTC. Translated, it gives CASSGPGRSSYEQYF.

CDR3 nucleotides: TGCAGTGCTAAGACCGGGACTAGCGGGAGCTATTACAATGAGCAGTTCTTC. The encoded protein is CSAKTGTSGSYYNEQFF. The chain couples TRBV20-1 to TRBJ2-1; 14 bases map to TRBD2. The CDR3 is 17 amino acids. Per the germline V gene, CDR1 is DFQATT and CDR2 is SNEGSKA (reference sequence). Germline trimming cut 4 bases from V and 4 bases from J; bases unmatched to any gene: 9.

This clonotype has ten or more counts. This sequence joins TRBV2 and TRBJ1-5; D is possibly TRBD1 (5 bases). The germline V gene encodes CDR1 SNHLY and CDR2 FYNNEI. V dropped 4 bases and J dropped 6 bases, with 7 bases sitting between them. The CDR3 totals 12 residues. CDR3 residues: CASSAGGQPQHF. The DNA for the CDR3 is TGTGCCAGCAGTGCGGGGGGTCAGCCCCAGCATTTT.

The chain carries TRBV20-1 and TRBJ2-7; 9 nucleotides align to TRBD2. The CDR3 runs to 16 residues. The J segment lost 2 bases and the V segment lost 0 bases, leaving 8 bases of the junction unmatched. Germline CDR1 reads DFQATT; CDR2 reads SNEGSKA (reference sequence). CDR3 sequence (DNA): TGCAGTGCTAGAGATCCCAGCGCGGGAGGGACCTACGAGCAGTACTTC. This encodes CSARDPSAGGTYEQYF.

This clonotype was seen repeatedly, ten times or more. Compared with germline, one end of the junction differs, possibly owing to a read error. V usage is TRBV28 and J usage is TRBJ2-7; 9 nucleotides match TRBD2. Germline loops: CDR1 MDHEN, CDR2 SYDVKM. The CDR3 extends over 16 amino acids. In DNA, the CDR3 is TGTACCAGCAGTTTAGTCCCAGCGGGAGGAGCATACGAGCAGTACTTC. Its protein is CTSSLVPAGGAYEQYF.

This clonotype was counted a few times. This chain connects TRBV29-1 to TRBJ2-3; 7 bases fit TRBD2. The CDR3 covers 14 residues. J was trimmed by 2 bases and V by 7 bases; bases with no gene match: 9. Per the germline V gene, CDR1 is SQVTM and CDR2 is ANQGSEA. In DNA, the CDR3 is TGCAGCGCGGCGTGGGGGGGATACACAGATACGCAGTATTTT. Residues: CSAAWGGYTDTQYF.

The J gene is TRBJ2-1, the V gene TRBV4-2, with no clear D. V was cut by 0 bases and J by 5 bases, with 11 bases left in between. CDR1 and CDR2 from the germline V gene are LGHNA and YNFKEQ. The CDR3 has 15 amino acids. DNA for the CDR3: TGTGCCAGCAGCCAAGATAGTCAGCGTAACAATGAGCAGTTCTTC. Amino acids: CASSQDSQRNNEQFF.

This clonotype was seen many times. The rearrangement uses TRBV5-8 and TRBJ2-1; TRBD2 aligns across 7 bases. There are 17 residues in the CDR3. The junction had 9 bases not matched to a gene; V was cut back by 0 bases and J by 3 bases. Per the germline V gene, CDR1 is SGHTS and CDR2 is YDEGEE. For the CDR3, the DNA is TGTGCCAGCAGCTTGGTAGCCTCTAGCGGCCTCTACAATGAGCAGTTCTTC. It is translated as CASSLVASSGLYNEQFF.

This sequence joins TRBV6-6 and TRBJ1-1, with D possibly being TRBD1 (6 bases). CDR3 length: 18 amino acids. Germline-derived CDR1 and CDR2 are MNHNY and SVGAGI (reference sequence). Trimming removed 0 bases at V and 5 bases at J, with 22 bases between. As DNA, the CDR3 is TGTGCCAGCAGTTACTCGAGGTCCAGGGGCGATATGGATACTGAAGCTTTCTTT. Translating gives CASSYSRSRGDMDTEAFF.

This clonotype was observed at least ten times. V gene TRBV6-1 combines with J gene TRBJ2-2, with 11 bases lining up with TRBD2. Germline CDR1 reads MNHNS; CDR2 reads SASEGT. The CDR3 loop spans 15 amino acids. V shed 3 bases and J 4 bases; nucleotides not matched to a gene: 1. CDR3 in DNA: TGTGCCAGCAGTGAGACTAGCGGGACCACCGGGGAGCTGTTTTTT. Protein product: CASSETSGTTGELFF.

This clonotype was observed at least ten times. This chain uses TRBV6-2 or TRBV6-3 with TRBJ2-1; 10 bases align to TRBD2. V was clipped by 8 bases and J by 1 base; unmatched bases: 5. Germline loops: CDR1 MNHEY, CDR2 SVGEGT. CDR3 size: 15 residues. CDR3 nucleotide sequence: TGTGCCAGCGGACTGGGACTAGCGTCCTACAATGAGCAGTTCTTC. This translates into CASGLGLASYNEQFF.

This clonotype has only one observation. The DNA is omitted, as the CDR3 cannot be located on it reliably, and the CDR3 follows TCRdb's listing. The chain joins TRBV7-8 to TRBJ1-4; TRBD1, the table's D call, was not compared with the DNA. Per germline, CDR1 SGHVS and CDR2 FQNEAQ. The length of the CDR3 is 16 amino acids, counting both ends. This chain's CDR3 is CASSLGGGITVKNCFF.

V and J are TRBV30 and TRBJ1-2; D unclear. Germline V gene sequence: CDR1 GTSNPN, CDR2 SVGIG (reference sequence). V was trimmed by 4 bases and J by 4 bases, leaving 10 bases between them. The CDR3 consists of 12 residues. CDR3 DNA: TGTGCCTGGAATGAGTATGGCTATGGCTACACCTTC. Translation gives CAWNEYGYGYTF.

This chain joins TRBV5-1 and TRBJ2-2, with TRBD1 identical over 8 bases. The J segment lost 4 bases and the V segment lost 0 bases, leaving 2 bases of the junction unmatched. The germline CDR1 and CDR2 sequences are SGHRS and YFSETQ. The CDR3 loop spans 15 amino acids. The CDR3 coding sequence is TGCGCCAGCAGCTTGGTGACAGGGGCCACCGGGGAGCTGTTTTTT. This translates into CASSLVTGATGELFF.

This clonotype occurred many times. V and J are TRBV20-1 and TRBJ2-5, with 9 bases aligning to TRBD1. The CDR3 has 12 residues. V dropped 7 bases and J dropped 4; count of bases not matched to a gene: 4. Germline V gene data show CDR1 as DFQATT and CDR2 as SNEGSKA (reference sequence). The CDR3 region is CSGRQGGETQYF. CDR3 bases: TGCAGTGGCCGACAGGGGGGAGAGACCCAGTACTTC.

In this sample, this clonotype turned up many times. CDR3 bases: TGTGCCAGCAGCGCAACCGGGACGGACAGAAGGAACGCTGAAAAACTGTTTTTT. Translation gives CASSATGTDRRNAEKLFF. The chain has TRBV7-8 and TRBJ1-4; tentative D call: TRBD1 (6 bases). Trimming cost V 5 bases and J 7 bases, with 26 bases left between them. The CDR3 extends over 18 amino acids. Germline V CDR1 and CDR2: SGHVS, FQNEAQ.

This clonotype was detected many times. The rearrangement links TRBV20-1 to TRBJ2-3; 7 bases match TRBD2. The V gene's germline CDR1 is DFQATT and CDR2 SNEGSKA (reference sequence). CDR3 length: 17 residues. With 3 bases clipped from V and 1 base from J, the junction kept 13 bases outside the gene matches. CDR3 sequence: CSASPWGGMSGTDTQYF. The CDR3 DNA sequence: TGCAGTGCTAGCCCCTGGGGGGGGATGTCTGGCACAGATACGCAGTATTTT.

This clonotype has only one observation. The germline gene is not matched at one end of the junction; a read error may be the cause. The chain couples TRBV20-1 to TRBJ2-1, with TRBD2 identical over 9 bases. The CDR3 sequence is 17 residues long. Germline CDR1 DFQATT, CDR2 SNEGSKA (reference sequence). In nucleotides, the CDR3 is TGCGGTGCTAGAGATGTAGGTCGCGGGAGGGCCTACAATGAGCAGTTCTTC. It yields the protein CGARDVGRGRAYNEQFF.

This clonotype was counted a few times. The junction and the germline gene differ at one end; a read error may be behind it. This chain joins TRBV19 and TRBJ2-1, with 8 bases matching TRBD1. Germline V gene data show CDR1 as LNHDA and CDR2 as SQIVND (reference sequence). The CDR3 totals 15 residues. CDR3 coding DNA: TGTGCCAGTAGGATATCAGGGGGCCCCTACAGTGAGCAGTTCTTC. Translating gives CASRISGGPYSEQFF.